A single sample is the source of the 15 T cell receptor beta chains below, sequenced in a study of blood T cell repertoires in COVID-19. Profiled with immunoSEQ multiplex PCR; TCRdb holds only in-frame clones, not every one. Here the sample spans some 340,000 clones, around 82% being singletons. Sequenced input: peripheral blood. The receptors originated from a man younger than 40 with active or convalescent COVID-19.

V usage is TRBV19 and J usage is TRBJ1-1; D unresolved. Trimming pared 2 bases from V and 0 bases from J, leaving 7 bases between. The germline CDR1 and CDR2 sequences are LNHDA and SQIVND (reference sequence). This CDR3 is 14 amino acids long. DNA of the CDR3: TGTGCCAGTAGTATAATAAACATGAACACTGAAGCTTTCTTT. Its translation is CASSIINMNTEAFF.

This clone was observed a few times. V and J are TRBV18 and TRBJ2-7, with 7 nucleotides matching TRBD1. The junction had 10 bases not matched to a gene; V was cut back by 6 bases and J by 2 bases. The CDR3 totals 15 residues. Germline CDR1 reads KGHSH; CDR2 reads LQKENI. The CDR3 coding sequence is TGTGCCAGCTCCCTCGGACAGGCCCTCGCCTACGAGCAGTACTTC. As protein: CASSLGQALAYEQYF.

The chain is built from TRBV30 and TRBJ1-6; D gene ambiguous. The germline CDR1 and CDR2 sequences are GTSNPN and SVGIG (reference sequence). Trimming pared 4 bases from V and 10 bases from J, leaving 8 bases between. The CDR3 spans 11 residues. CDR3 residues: CAWKTNSPLHF. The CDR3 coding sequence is TGTGCCTGGAAGACTAACTCACCCCTCCACTTT.

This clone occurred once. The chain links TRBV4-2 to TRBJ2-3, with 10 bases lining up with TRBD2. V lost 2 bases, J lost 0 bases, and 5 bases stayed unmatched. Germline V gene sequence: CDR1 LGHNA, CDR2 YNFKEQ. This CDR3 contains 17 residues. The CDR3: CASSQSLAGMSTDTQYF. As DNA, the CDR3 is TGTGCCAGCAGCCAATCACTAGCGGGAATGAGCACAGATACGCAGTATTTT.

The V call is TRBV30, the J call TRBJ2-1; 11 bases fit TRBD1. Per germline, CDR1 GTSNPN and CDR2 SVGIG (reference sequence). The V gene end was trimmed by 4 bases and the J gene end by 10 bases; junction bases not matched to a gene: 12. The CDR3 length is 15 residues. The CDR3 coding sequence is TGTGCCTGGAATTACGGACAGGGGGCCTTTACGGAGCAGTTCTTC. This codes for CAWNYGQGAFTEQFF.

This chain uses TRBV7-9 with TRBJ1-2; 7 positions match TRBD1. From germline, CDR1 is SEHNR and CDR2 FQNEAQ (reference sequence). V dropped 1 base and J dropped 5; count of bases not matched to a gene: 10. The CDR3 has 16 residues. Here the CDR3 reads CASSLGRQGLEYGYTF. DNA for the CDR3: TGTGCCAGCAGCTTAGGGCGACAGGGATTGGAATATGGCTACACCTTC.

This chain's CDR3 is CASSLDGDDYGYTF. The CDR3 DNA reads as TGTGCCAGCAGCTTAGACGGGGATGACTATGGCTACACCTTC. V and J are TRBV7-2 and TRBJ1-2, with D uncertain. The V gene lost 1 base and the J gene lost 3 bases, with 9 bases spanning the gap. The germline gives CDR1 SGHTA, CDR2 FQGNSA. CDR3 length: 14 residues.

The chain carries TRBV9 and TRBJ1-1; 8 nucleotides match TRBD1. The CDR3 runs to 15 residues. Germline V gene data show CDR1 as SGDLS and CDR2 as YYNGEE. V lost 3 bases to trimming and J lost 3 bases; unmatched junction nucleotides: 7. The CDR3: CASSASGTGHTEAFF. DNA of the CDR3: TGTGCCAGCAGCGCATCCGGGACAGGACACACTGAAGCTTTCTTT.

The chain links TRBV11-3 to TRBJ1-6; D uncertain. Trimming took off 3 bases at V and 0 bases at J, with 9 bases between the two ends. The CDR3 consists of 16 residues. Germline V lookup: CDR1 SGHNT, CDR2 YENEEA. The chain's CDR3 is CASSLTPRSYNSPLHF. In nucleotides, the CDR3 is TGTGCCAGCAGCTTGACACCACGCTCCTATAATTCACCCCTCCACTTT.

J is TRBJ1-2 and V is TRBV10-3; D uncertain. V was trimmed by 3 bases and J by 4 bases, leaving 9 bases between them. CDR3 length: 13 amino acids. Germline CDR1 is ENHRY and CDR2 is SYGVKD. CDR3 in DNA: TGTGCCATCAGTGACCCTACCGTCTATGGCTACACCTTC. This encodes CAISDPTVYGYTF.

The CDR3 DNA follows: TGTGCCAGTAGTATCGGGCTAGCCTCCAATGAGCAGTTCTTC. Its translation is CASSIGLASNEQFF. The chain couples TRBV19 to TRBJ2-1, with a weak D call TRBD2 (5 bases). The CDR3 consists of 14 residues. Germline V gives CDR1 LNHDA, CDR2 SQIVND (reference sequence). V was clipped by 3 bases and J by 6 bases, with 12 bases between them.

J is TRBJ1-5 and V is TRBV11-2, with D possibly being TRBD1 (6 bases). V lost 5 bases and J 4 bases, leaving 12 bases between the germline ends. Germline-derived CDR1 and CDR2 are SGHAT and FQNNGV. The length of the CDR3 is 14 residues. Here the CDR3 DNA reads TGTGCCAGCAGCGATAGACAGGATAATCAGCCCCAGCATTTT. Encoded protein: CASSDRQDNQPQHF. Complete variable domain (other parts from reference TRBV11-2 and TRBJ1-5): EAGVAQSPRYKIIEKRQSVAFWCNPISGHATLYWYQQILGQGPKLLIQFQNNGVVDDSQLPKDRFSAERLKGVDSTLKIQPAKLEDSAVYLCASSDRQDNQPQHFGDGTRLSIL.

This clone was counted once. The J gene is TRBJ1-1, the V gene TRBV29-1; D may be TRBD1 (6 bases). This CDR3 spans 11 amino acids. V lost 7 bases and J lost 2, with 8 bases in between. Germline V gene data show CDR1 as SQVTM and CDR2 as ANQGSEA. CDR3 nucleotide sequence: TGCAGCGGCAGGGGCAACACTGAAGCTTTCTTT. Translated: CSGRGNTEAFF.

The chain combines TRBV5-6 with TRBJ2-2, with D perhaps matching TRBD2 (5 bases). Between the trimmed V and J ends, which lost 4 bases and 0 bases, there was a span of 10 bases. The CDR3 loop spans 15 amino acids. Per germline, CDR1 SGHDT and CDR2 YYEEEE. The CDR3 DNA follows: TGTGCCAGCAGCAGGCCCGGGACGAACACCGGGGAGCTGTTTTTT. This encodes CASSRPGTNTGELFF.

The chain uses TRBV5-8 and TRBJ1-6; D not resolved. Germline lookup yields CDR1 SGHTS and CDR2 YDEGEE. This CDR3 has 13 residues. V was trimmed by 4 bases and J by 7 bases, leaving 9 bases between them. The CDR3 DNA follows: TGTGCCAGCAGCCTCCGGAGCAATTCACCCCTCCACTTT. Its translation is CASSLRSNSPLHF.